This T cell receptor beta chain was recorded in a study of regulatory T cells in long-lasting Graves disease. Findings and limits, study-wide: With persistent disease, TRBV28, TRBJ1-2 and TRBJ2-5 were the favored segments. Accuracy was possibly reduced by small sample size.

In its sample, this clonotype was seen many times. Its antigen remains unidentified. The time point denotes: persistent/refractory GD, antithyroid drugs over 5 years with positive TRAb. Researchers made the TCR library from RNA that was extracted from PBMCs. It was by American Thyroid Association guidelines that Graves' disease was diagnosed. The authors drew approximately 9 milliliters of peripheral blood into EDTA tubes. Germline lookup yields CDR1 ENHRY and CDR2 SYGVKD. The CDR3 consists of 14 residues. The V end was cut by 6 bases, the J end by 7 bases, with 18 bases between. For TCR beta, libraries came from iRepertoire HTBI primers and Arm-PCR of CDR3 regions. TCRdb processed the multiplex PCR reads anew with MiXCR; each CDR3 protein has one entry. Altogether about 460,000 distinct CDR3 sequences are present, approximately 22% being singletons, with the ten largest covering roughly 13%.

The starting material was peripheral blood mononuclear cells (PBMCs), obtained when the disease was refractory, from a patient treated with antithyroid drugs. The receptor was derived from a female donor with Graves disease. The chain is built from TRBV10-3 and TRBJ1-2, with a possible D match to TRBD1 (6 bases). Written as DNA, the CDR3 is TGTGCCATCAGAGGTATACAGGGTGACAGTGGCTACACCTTC. It yields the protein CAIRGIQGDSGYTF.